This T cell receptor (beta chain) was obtained from a study of PD-L1 blockade in urothelial cancer. For the study at large: Blood analysis occurred 3 weeks (second dose) and 6 weeks after treatment start.

As for time point: pretreatment peripheral blood. The repertoire was sequenced with immunoSEQ multiplex PCR; TCRdb's copy has only in-frame clones and lacks some. In the table there are 40,000 to 55,000 clones, just over 85% of which are singletons. This CDR3 has 15 residues. The sample in question was PBMCs, obtained around atezolizumab (anti-PD-L1) treatment. V and J are TRBV12-2 and TRBJ2-2; TRBD2 is taken as the D call from the table, unchecked against the DNA. TRBV12-2 is tagged as a pseudogene. This TCR was sampled from a man in his 60s with urothelial cancer. The CDR3 spells CASRLLAANTGELFF. CDR3 DNA sequence: TGTGCAAGTCGCTTACTAGCGGCGAACACCGGGGAGCTGTTTTTT.